This passage covers 10 T cell receptor beta chains from one sample sequenced in a study of blood T cell repertoires in COVID-19. The protocol was immunoSEQ multiplex PCR, while the TCRdb copy is restricted to in-frame clones and leaves out a portion. Here the sample spans 450,000 to 500,000 clones, approximately 83% being singletons. Specimen: peripheral blood. Receptor source: a human donor in a cohort sampled during active COVID-19.

V usage is TRBV15 and J usage is TRBJ1-6; D not resolved. This CDR3 contains 14 residues. Germline CDR1 reads LNHNV; CDR2 reads YYDKDF (reference sequence). V lost 0 bases, J lost 10 bases, and 10 bases lay in between. In DNA, the CDR3 is TGTGCCACCAGCAGAGATAGAACGGGGTCACCCCTCCACTTT. It is translated as CATSRDRTGSPLHF. The variable domain in full, with the rest retrieved from reference TRBV15 and TRBJ1-6, is DAMVIQNPRYQVTQFGKPVTLSCSQTLNHNVMYWYQQKSSQAPKLLFHYYDKDFNNEADTPDNFQSRRPNTSFCFLDIRSPGLGDTAMYLCATSRDRTGSPLHFGNGTRLTVT.

The chain joins TRBV2 to TRBJ1-3; 8 bases align to TRBD1. Per germline, CDR1 SNHLY and CDR2 FYNNEI. The V and J ends lost 4 bases and 6 bases, in that order; junction bases with no gene match: 8. The CDR3 extends over 15 amino acids. The CDR3 bases are TGTGCCAGCAGTGGCGGACAGGGCGTGAAAAACACCATATATTTT. Amino acid sequence: CASSGGQGVKNTIYF. Combining the CDR3 with reference TRBV2 and TRBJ1-3 gives the whole variable domain EPEVTQTPSHQVTQMGQEVILRCVPISNHLYFYWYRQILGQKVEFLVSFYNNEISEKSEIFDDQFSVERPDGSNFTLKIRSTKLEDSAMYFCASSGGQGVKNTIYFGEGSWLTVV.

The genes are TRBV27 and TRBJ1-2; TRBD1 agrees at 7 bases. The V gene end was trimmed by 6 bases and the J gene end by 1 base; junction bases not matched to a gene: 5. Germline CDR1 is MNHEY and CDR2 is SMNVEV (reference sequence). The CDR3 spans 14 residues. Here the CDR3 reads CASRRQGNNYGYTF. The CDR3, as DNA: TGTGCCAGCAGACGACAGGGAAATAACTATGGCTACACCTTC.

The chain uses TRBV6-2 or TRBV6-3 and TRBJ1-5; TRBD1 agrees at 8 bases. V gave up 5 bases and J gave up 2 bases; unmatched junction bases: 2. The CDR3 sequence is 14 residues long. Germline V CDR1 and CDR2: MNHEY, SVGEGT. CDR3 region: CASSRTGRNQPQHF. The CDR3 region has the DNA TGTGCCAGCAGTCGGACAGGGCGCAATCAGCCCCAGCATTTT.

This clone has a single count. The chain couples TRBV6-5 to TRBJ2-5, with D possibly being TRBD2 (6 bases). The V and J ends lost 0 bases and 1 base respectively, with 9 bases between them. CDR3 size: 15 residues. Germline values: CDR1 MNHEY, CDR2 SVGAGI. This chain's CDR3 is CASSYSVGGQETQYF. In DNA, the CDR3 is TGTGCCAGCAGTTACTCGGTCGGGGGCCAAGAGACCCAGTACTTC.

The CDR3 is CATSTLSGQTSYNEQFF. CDR3 in DNA: TGTGCCACCAGCACACTTTCGGGACAGACCTCCTACAATGAGCAGTTCTTC. V and J are TRBV15 and TRBJ2-1; TRBD1 agrees at 7 bases. The CDR3 sequence is 17 residues long. Germline V gives CDR1 LNHNV, CDR2 YYDKDF (reference sequence). V lost 4 bases, J lost 0 bases, and 9 bases stayed unmatched. Complete variable domain (other parts from reference TRBV15 and TRBJ2-1): DAMVIQNPRYQVTQFGKPVTLSCSQTLNHNVMYWYQQKSSQAPKLLFHYYDKDFNNEADTPDNFQSRRPNTSFCFLDIRSPGLGDTAMYLCATSTLSGQTSYNEQFFGPGTRLTVL.

The V call is TRBV5-1, the J call TRBJ2-2; D gene ambiguous. This CDR3 comprises 16 residues. The V gene's germline CDR1 is SGHRS and CDR2 YFSETQ. V was cut by 4 bases and J by 0 bases, with 13 bases left in between. The DNA of the CDR3 is TGCGCCAGCAGCCGAGTCGAGATACCGAACACCGGGGAGCTGTTTTTT. Protein sequence: CASSRVEIPNTGELFF.

V and J are TRBV11-3 and TRBJ2-7, with TRBD2 as a possible D gene (5 bases). This CDR3 is 12 amino acids long. Germline CDR1 is SGHNT and CDR2 is YENEEA. V was clipped by 0 bases and J by 6 bases, with 6 bases between them. Written as DNA, the CDR3 is TGTGCCAGCAGCTTAGATGGAGGCGAGCAGTACTTC. This encodes CASSLDGGEQYF.

This chain uses TRBV24-1 with TRBJ2-3, with D perhaps matching TRBD1 (7 bases). Trimming pared 3 bases from V and 4 bases from J, leaving 10 bases between. The CDR3 sequence is 14 residues long. Germline-derived CDR1 and CDR2 are KGHDR and SFDVKD. The CDR3 loop reads CATSDQGGSDTQYF. The CDR3 DNA reads TGTGCCACCAGTGATCAGGGGGGATCAGATACGCAGTATTTT.

This rearrangement joins TRBV29-1 to TRBJ1-1, with 7 positions matching TRBD1. The germline V gene has CDR1 SQVTM and CDR2 ANQGSEA. Unmatched junction bases numbered 8, after V lost 6 bases and J lost 1 base. CDR3 length equals 14 residues. The CDR3 DNA sequence: TGCAGCGTCAGTCGGACAGGATCGAACACTGAAGCTTTCTTT. Its protein is CSVSRTGSNTEAFF. Complete variable domain (other parts from reference TRBV29-1 and TRBJ1-1): SAVISQKPSRDICQRGTSLTIQCQVDSQVTMMFWYRQQPGQSLTLIATANQGSEATYESGFVIDKFPISRPNLTFSTLTVSNMSPEDSSIYLCSVSRTGSNTEAFFGQGTRLTVV.